This is a list of T cell receptor beta chains from one sample in a study of T cells in Graves' hyperthyroidism and ophthalmopathy. TCRdb independently ran MiXCR on the multiplex PCR reads; one entry per CDR3 protein. The table has hundreds of thousands of distinct CDR3 sequences, roughly 46% seen once; the top ten hold about 7.7%. The sequenced material came from peripheral blood or thyroid tissue (not recorded which). These receptors all come from an adult man with Graves' disease, either hyperthyroidism or ophthalmopathy (not recorded which). CDR3s include the opening cysteine and the closing phenylalanine or tryptophan. The order of the fields is J gene, V gene, CDR3 protein.

>TRBJ2-5|TRBV7-9
CASSLALLETQYF
>TRBJ1-5|TRBV2
CASSERRDYQPQHF
>TRBJ1-2|TRBV19
CASSSPRDGTYGYTF
>TRBJ1-5|TRBV5-1
CASTEGHQPQHF
>TRBJ1-5|TRBV12-3/TRBV12-4
CASSLSGSQPQHF
>TRBJ1-6|TRBV4-3
CASSPWRDRSPPLHF
>TRBJ1-2|TRBV12-3/TRBV12-4
CASSRGGSNYGYTF
>TRBJ2-2|TRBV29-1
CVGQATGELFF
>TRBJ1-2|TRBV29-1
CSGRTAHGYTF
>TRBJ2-5|TRBV11-2
CASSYGTGGTQYF
>TRBJ1-6|TRBV9
CASSVGGTHNSPLHF
>TRBJ1-6|TRBV2
CASSESGGGYNSPLHF
>TRBJ1-3|TRBV7-2
CASRPGVGNTIYF
>TRBJ1-4|TRBV6-6
CASRTGGGDEKLFF
>TRBJ1-2|TRBV10-3
CAISETRDRVSDDYGYTF
>TRBJ2-7|TRBV29-1
CSVTGEQYF
>TRBJ1-5|TRBV7-2
CASSLGVRDQPQHF
>TRBJ1-1|TRBV20-1
CSLLKDSFGDAFF
>TRBJ1-2|TRBV5-1
CASSLTPVTNYGYTF
>TRBJ1-2|TRBV5-5
CASSFSPTGGGYTF
>TRBJ2-2|TRBV5-1
CASSSTGAGELFF
>TRBJ1-6|TRBV29-1
CSVGERNSPLHF
>TRBJ2-5|TRBV5-8
CASSLTRVETQYF
>TRBJ2-5|TRBV20-1
CSAGRGVWETQYF
>TRBJ1-1|TRBV7-9
CASSSGKGKAFF
>TRBJ1-5|TRBV2
CASRRDRGSDQPQHF
>TRBJ2-7|TRBV5-1
CASSLRNEQYF
>TRBJ1-4|TRBV7-9
CASSSLQGKLFF